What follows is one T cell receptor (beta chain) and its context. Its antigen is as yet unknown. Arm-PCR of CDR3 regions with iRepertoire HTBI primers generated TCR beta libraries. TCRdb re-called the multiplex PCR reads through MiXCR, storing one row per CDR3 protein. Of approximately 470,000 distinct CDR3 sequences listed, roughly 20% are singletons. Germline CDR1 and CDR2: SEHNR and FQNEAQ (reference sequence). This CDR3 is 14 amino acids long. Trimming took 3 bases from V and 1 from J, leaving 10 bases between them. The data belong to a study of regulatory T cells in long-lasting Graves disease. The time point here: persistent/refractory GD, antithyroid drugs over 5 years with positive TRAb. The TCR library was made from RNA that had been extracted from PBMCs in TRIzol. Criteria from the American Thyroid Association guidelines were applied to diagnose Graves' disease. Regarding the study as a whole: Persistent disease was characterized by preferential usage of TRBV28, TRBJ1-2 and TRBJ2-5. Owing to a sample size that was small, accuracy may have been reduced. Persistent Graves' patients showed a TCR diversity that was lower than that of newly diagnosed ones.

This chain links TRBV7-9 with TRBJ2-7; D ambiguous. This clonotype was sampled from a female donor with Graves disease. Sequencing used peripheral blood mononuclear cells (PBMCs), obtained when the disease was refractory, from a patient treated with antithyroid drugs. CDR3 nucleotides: TGTGCCAGCAGCTTGCCGGTGGATTCCTACGAGCAGTACTTC. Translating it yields CASSLPVDSYEQYF.